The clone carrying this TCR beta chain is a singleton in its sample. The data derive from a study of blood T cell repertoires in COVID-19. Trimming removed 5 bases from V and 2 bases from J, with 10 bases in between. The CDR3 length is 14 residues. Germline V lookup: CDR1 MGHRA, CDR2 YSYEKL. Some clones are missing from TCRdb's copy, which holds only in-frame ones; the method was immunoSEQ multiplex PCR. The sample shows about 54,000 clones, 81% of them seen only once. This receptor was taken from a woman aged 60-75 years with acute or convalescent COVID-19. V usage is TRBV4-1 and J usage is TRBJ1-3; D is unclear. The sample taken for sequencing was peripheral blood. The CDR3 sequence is CASSDFVAGNTIYF. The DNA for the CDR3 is TGCGCCAGCAGCGACTTTGTAGCTGGAAACACCATATATTTT.